The rows below give T cell receptor beta chains drawn from one sample of a study of CD8+CD57+ T cells in acquired aplastic anemia. In TCRdb, the reads were re-called with MiXCR into one record per CDR3 protein. The profile shows over 45,000 distinct CDR3 sequences, about 73% of them singletons. Sequenced sample: sorted CD4+, CD8+, or CD8+CD57+ T cells (not recorded which) from PBMCs. The receptor set was obtained from a human donor in good health, serving as a control. CDR3s include the opening cysteine and the closing phenylalanine or tryptophan. D genes are given only for firm matches. For some rows the clone size is stated as once, few or many, or as a class when expanded; others skip it.

V	D	J	size	CDR3	DNA
TRBV19	NA	TRBJ2-5	NA	CASSIASGSETQYF	TGTGCCAGTAGTATAGCTTCAGGGTCGGAGACCCAGTACTTC
TRBV10-3	NA	TRBJ2-3	medium-sized	CAISESVGAGTDTQYF	TGTGCCATCAGTGAGTCTGTGGGGGCCGGGACAGATACGCAGTATTTT
TRBV12-3/TRBV12-4	NA	TRBJ1-5	many	CASSLRQGHQPQHF	TGTGCCAGCAGTTTAAGGCAGGGACATCAGCCCCAGCATTTT
TRBV27	NA	TRBJ1-2	NA	CASSRGETYGYTF	TGTGCCAGCAGTCGGGGGGAGACCTATGGCTACACCTTC
TRBV25-1	TRBD1	TRBJ1-4	NA	CASSESGTGSEKLFF	TGTGCCAGCAGTGAGAGCGGGACAGGGAGCGAAAAACTGTTTTTT
TRBV11-2	NA	TRBJ2-3	NA	CASSLELTSGEGTDTQYF	TGTGCCAGCAGCTTAGAACTGACCTCAGGGGAGGGGACAGATACGCAGTATTTT
TRBV2	NA	TRBJ2-7	NA	CASSVGGTTYEQYF	TGTGCCAGCAGTGTCGGCGGGACGACCTACGAGCAGTACTTC
TRBV30	TRBD1	TRBJ1-1	NA	CASSQTGGYTEAFF	TGTGCCAGTAGCCAGACAGGGGGGTACACTGAAGCTTTCTTT
TRBV29-1	TRBD1	TRBJ1-1	NA	CSVRQGESEAFF	TGCAGCGTCCGACAGGGGGAATCTGAAGCTTTCTTT
TRBV2	NA	TRBJ2-7	NA	CASSESWGYEQYF	TGTGCCAGCAGCGAATCTTGGGGCTACGAGCAGTACTTC
TRBV7-3	TRBD1	TRBJ1-2	few	CASRTDRGDYGYTF	TGTGCCAGCAGAACGGACAGGGGAGACTATGGCTACACCTTC
TRBV7-2	NA	TRBJ1-6	few	CASSLARDNSPLHF	TGTGCCAGCAGCTTAGCCAGGGATAATTCACCCCTCCACTTT
TRBV9	NA	TRBJ1-3	NA	CASSLGDGRVRTIYF	TGTGCCAGCAGCTTGGGGGATGGAAGAGTCAGGACCATATATTTT
TRBV24-1	NA	TRBJ1-6	NA	CATSDSPLTDNSPLHF	TGTGCCACCAGTGACTCCCCCCTAACTGATAATTCACCCCTCCACTTT
TRBV15	NA	TRBJ2-3	medium-sized	CATSRDGRLADPQGTDTQYF	TGTGCCACCAGCAGAGATGGGCGGCTGGCAGACCCCCAGGGCACAGATACGCAGTATTTT
TRBV7-2	NA	TRBJ2-5	NA	CASSSGGRKTQYF	TGTGCCAGCAGCTCGGGGGGCCGGAAGACCCAGTACTTC
TRBV19	TRBD1	TRBJ2-7	once	CASSITDRGGQYF	TGTGCCAGTAGTATAACGGACAGGGGCGGGCAGTACTTC
TRBV24-1	TRBD1	TRBJ2-5	NA	CATRSRGRETQYF	TGTGCCACCAGGTCCAGGGGGCGAGAGACCCAGTACTTC
TRBV7-9	TRBD1	TRBJ2-7	NA	CASSSGQGASYEQYF	TGTGCCAGCAGCTCGGGACAGGGAGCGTCCTACGAGCAGTACTTC
TRBV2	NA	TRBJ1-5	NA	CASKGEGQPQHF	TGTGCCAGCAAGGGGGAAGGTCAGCCCCAGCATTTT
TRBV5-4	NA	TRBJ1-2	NA	CASSLVQGKKGYTF	TGTGCCAGCAGCTTGGTACAGGGCAAAAAGGGCTACACCTTC
TRBV2	TRBD2	TRBJ2-3	NA	CASTGTSGVTDTQYF	TGTGCCAGCACCGGGACTAGCGGGGTGACAGATACGCAGTATTTT
TRBV10-3	TRBD2	TRBJ2-5	few	CAISQGGETQYF	TGTGCCATCAGCCAGGGAGGGGAGACCCAGTACTTC
TRBV10-2	TRBD2	TRBJ2-7	NA	CASTGLAGFYEQYF	TGCGCCAGCACTGGACTAGCGGGATTCTACGAGCAGTACTTC
TRBV2	TRBD1	TRBJ1-6	NA	CASSEYDRVLSPLHF	TGTGCCAGCAGTGAATATGACAGGGTACTGTCACCCCTCCACTTT
TRBV10-3	TRBD2	TRBJ2-5	NA	CAIGPGGLLEETQYF	TGTGCCATCGGGCCGGGGGGACTTTTGGAAGAGACCCAGTACTTC
TRBV29-1	TRBD1	TRBJ1-2	once	CSASIQGATHGYTF	TGCAGTGCTAGTATCCAGGGGGCCACCCATGGCTACACCTTC
TRBV20-1	TRBD2	TRBJ2-3	NA	CSARRGATDTQYF	TGCAGTGCTAGGCGGGGGGCCACAGATACGCAGTATTTT
TRBV15	NA	TRBJ2-2	NA	CATSRPLAENTGELFF	TGTGCCACCAGCAGACCCCTGGCGGAGAACACCGGGGAGCTGTTTTTT
TRBV7-6	TRBD2	TRBJ2-3	NA	CASSRLTGGDMQYF	TGTGCTAGCAGCCGCCTAACGGGGGGGGATATGCAGTATTTT
TRBV10-3	NA	TRBJ1-1	NA	CAISEPYDGNTEAFF	TGTGCCATCAGTGAGCCTTACGACGGGAACACTGAAGCTTTCTTT
TRBV7-8	NA	TRBJ2-7	medium-sized	CASSPQAGGGVFEQYF	TGTGCCAGCAGCCCCCAGGCAGGAGGAGGGGTCTTCGAGCAGTACTTC
TRBV19	TRBD1	TRBJ1-1	many	CASRYRGVTEAFF	TGTGCCAGTAGATACAGGGGGGTGACTGAAGCTTTCTTT
TRBV4-1	TRBD2	TRBJ2-1	NA	CASSHPGLAGGPNHDEQFF	TGCGCCAGCAGCCACCCGGGACTAGCGGGGGGGCCGAATCACGATGAGCAGTTCTTC
TRBV29-1	NA	TRBJ2-2	NA	CSVAQVNTGELFF	TGCAGCGTTGCACAGGTTAACACCGGGGAGCTGTTTTTT
TRBV7-2	NA	TRBJ2-1	many	CASSLEGINEQFF	TGTGCCAGCAGCTTAGAGGGGATCAATGAGCAGTTCTTC
TRBV10-3	NA	TRBJ2-2	NA	CAISSTAQGSGELFF	TGTGCCATCAGTTCCACCGCCCAGGGATCCGGGGAGCTGTTTTTT
TRBV20-1	NA	TRBJ2-1	NA	CSASGQDNEQFF	TGCAGTGCTAGTGGCCAGGACAATGAGCAGTTCTTC
TRBV19	NA	TRBJ1-4	NA	CASSELKNEKLFF	TGTGCCAGTAGTGAGCTGAAGAATGAAAAACTGTTTTTT
TRBV10-1	NA	TRBJ2-2	NA	CASSESPNTGELFF	TGCGCCAGCAGTGAGTCTCCTAACACCGGGGAGCTGTTTTTT
TRBV24-1	NA	TRBJ2-7	NA	CAIRVEQYF	TGTGCCATCCGGGTCGAGCAGTACTTC
TRBV9	NA	TRBJ2-3	NA	CASGDTRRSYDTQYF	TGTGCCAGCGGCGATACTAGACGGAGCTACGATACGCAGTATTTT
TRBV7-6	TRBD1	TRBJ2-7	NA	CASSRRTGGPYEQYF	TGTGCCAGCAGCCGGAGGACAGGGGGCCCCTACGAGCAGTACTTC
TRBV29-1	NA	TRBJ1-1	NA	CSVDPQGLGTEAFF	TGCAGCGTTGATCCGCAGGGGTTGGGCACTGAAGCTTTCTTT
TRBV10-3	NA	TRBJ1-2	NA	CAISEETAGYTF	TGTGCCATCAGTGAGGAGACAGCTGGCTACACCTTC
TRBV2	TRBD2	TRBJ2-3	once	CASSGASGHTDTQYF	TGTGCCAGCAGTGGGGCTAGCGGGCACACAGATACGCAGTATTTT
TRBV11-1	NA	TRBJ2-3	NA	CASSAGLSNTDTQYF	TGTGCCAGCAGCGCCGGACTTTCTAACACAGATACGCAGTATTTT
TRBV15	NA	TRBJ1-1	NA	CATSRAGATEAFF	TGTGCCACCAGCAGAGCGGGGGCCACTGAAGCTTTCTTT
TRBV2	NA	TRBJ1-5	once	CASGEGRNQPQHF	TGTGCCAGCGGCGAGGGTCGCAATCAGCCCCAGCATTTT
TRBV25-1	TRBD1	TRBJ1-1	few	CACSAKTGGMETEAFF	TGTGCCTGCAGTGCTAAGACAGGGGGCATGGAGACTGAAGCTTTCTTT
TRBV19	NA	TRBJ1-5	NA	CASDGPGQPQHF	TGTGCCAGTGATGGCCCGGGGCAGCCCCAGCATTTT
TRBV11-1	TRBD1	TRBJ1-3	NA	CASSAPGTGNGNTIYF	TGTGCCAGCAGCGCACCCGGGACAGGCAACGGAAACACCATATATTTT
TRBV12-3/TRBV12-4	NA	TRBJ1-2	medium-sized	CAQQHDYGYTF	TGTGCCCAACAGCATGACTATGGCTACACCTTC
TRBV2	NA	TRBJ1-2	NA	CASNIGEADGYTF	TGTGCCAGCAATATCGGGGAGGCGGATGGCTACACCTTC
TRBV4-1	TRBD2	TRBJ2-3	NA	CASSQLAGGPDTQYF	TGCGCCAGCAGTCAACTAGCGGGAGGGCCAGATACGCAGTATTTT